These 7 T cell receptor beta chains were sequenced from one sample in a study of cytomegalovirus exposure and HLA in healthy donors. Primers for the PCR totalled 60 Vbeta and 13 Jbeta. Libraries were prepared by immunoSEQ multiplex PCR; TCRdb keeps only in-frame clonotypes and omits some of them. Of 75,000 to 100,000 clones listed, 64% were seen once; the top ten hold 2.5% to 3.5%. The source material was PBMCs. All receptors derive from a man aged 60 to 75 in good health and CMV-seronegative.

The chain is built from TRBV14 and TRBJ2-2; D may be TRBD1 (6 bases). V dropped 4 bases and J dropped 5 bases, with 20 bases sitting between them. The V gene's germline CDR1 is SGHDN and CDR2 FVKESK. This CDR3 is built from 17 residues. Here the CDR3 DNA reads TGTGCCAGCAGCCCGCACAAACCGGGACACTTGACCGGGGAGCTGTTTTTT. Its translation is CASSPHKPGHLTGELFF. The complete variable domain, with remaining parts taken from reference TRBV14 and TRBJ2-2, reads EAGVTQFPSHSVIEKGQTVTLRCDPISGHDNLYWYRRVMGKEIKFLLHFVKESKQDESGMPNNRFLAERTGGTYSTLKVQPAELEDSGVYFCASSPHKPGHLTGELFFGEGSRLTVL.

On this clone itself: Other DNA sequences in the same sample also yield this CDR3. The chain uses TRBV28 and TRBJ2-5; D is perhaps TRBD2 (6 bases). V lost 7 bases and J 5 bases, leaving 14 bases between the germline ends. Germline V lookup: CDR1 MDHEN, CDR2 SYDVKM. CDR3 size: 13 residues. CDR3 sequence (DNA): TGTGCCAGCACCCCCGGGGGTCAGGAGACCCAGTACTTC. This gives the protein CASTPGGQETQYF. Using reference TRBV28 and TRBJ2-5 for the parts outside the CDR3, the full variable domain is DVKVTQSSRYLVKRTGEKVFLECVQDMDHENMFWYRQDPGLGLRLIYFSYDVKMKEKGDIPEGYSVSREKKERFSLILESASTNQTSMYLCASTPGGQETQYFGPGTRLLVL.

Here the CDR3 reads CAWSSTSGKFF. The CDR3 nucleotides read TGTGCCTGGAGTTCGACTAGCGGGAAGTTCTTC. V is TRBV30 and J is TRBJ2-1, with TRBD2 identical over 11 bases. The V and J ends lost 2 bases and 14 bases, in that order; junction bases with no gene match: 2. The CDR3 has 11 residues. Germline V gene lookup returns CDR1 GTSNPN and CDR2 SVGIG (reference sequence).

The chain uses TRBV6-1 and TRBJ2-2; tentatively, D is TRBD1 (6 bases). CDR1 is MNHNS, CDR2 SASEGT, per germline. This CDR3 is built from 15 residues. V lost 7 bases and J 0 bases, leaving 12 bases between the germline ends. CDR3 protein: CASNDRSPNTGELFF. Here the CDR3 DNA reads TGTGCCAGCAATGACAGGTCACCGAACACCGGGGAGCTGTTTTTT.

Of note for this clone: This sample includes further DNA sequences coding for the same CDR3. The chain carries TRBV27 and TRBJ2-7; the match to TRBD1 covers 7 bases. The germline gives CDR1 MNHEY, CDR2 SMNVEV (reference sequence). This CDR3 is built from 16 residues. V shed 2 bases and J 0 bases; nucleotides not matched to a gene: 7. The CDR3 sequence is CASSLKWTGSSYEQYF. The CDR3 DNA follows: TGTGCCAGCAGTTTAAAGTGGACAGGCAGCTCCTACGAGCAGTACTTC.

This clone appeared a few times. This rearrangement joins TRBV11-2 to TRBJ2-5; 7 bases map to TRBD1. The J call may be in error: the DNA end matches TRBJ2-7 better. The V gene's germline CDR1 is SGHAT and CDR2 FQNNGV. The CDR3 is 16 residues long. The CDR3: CASSPLGRTGTYEQYF. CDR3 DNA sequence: TGTGCCAGCAGCCCCCTGGGAAGGACAGGAACCTACGAGCAGTACTTC.

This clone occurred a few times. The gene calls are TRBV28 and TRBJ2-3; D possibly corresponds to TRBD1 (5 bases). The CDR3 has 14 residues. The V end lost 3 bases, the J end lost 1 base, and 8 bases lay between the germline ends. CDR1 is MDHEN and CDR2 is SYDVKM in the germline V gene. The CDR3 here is CASSLARGTDTQYF. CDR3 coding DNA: TGTGCCAGCAGTTTGGCCAGGGGCACAGATACGCAGTATTTT.